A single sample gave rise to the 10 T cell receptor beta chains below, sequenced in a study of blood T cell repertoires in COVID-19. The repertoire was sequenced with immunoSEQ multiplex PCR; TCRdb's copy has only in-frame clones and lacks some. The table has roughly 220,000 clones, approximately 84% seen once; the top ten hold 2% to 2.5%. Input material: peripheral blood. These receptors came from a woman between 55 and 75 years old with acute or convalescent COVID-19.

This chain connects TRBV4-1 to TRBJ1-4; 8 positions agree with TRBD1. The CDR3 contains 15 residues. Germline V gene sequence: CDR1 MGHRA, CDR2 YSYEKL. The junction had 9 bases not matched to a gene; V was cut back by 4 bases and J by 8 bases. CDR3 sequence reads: CASSPPGQVGEKLFF. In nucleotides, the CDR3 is TGCGCCAGCAGCCCCCCGGGACAGGTGGGGGAAAAACTGTTTTTT.

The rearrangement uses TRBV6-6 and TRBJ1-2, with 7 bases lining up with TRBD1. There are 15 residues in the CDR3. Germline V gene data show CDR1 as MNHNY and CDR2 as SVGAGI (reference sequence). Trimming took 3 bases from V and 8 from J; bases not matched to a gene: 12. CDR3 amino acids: CASSYNTGQLGGYTF. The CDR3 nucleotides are TGTGCCAGCAGTTATAATACGGGACAGCTGGGCGGCTACACCTTC.

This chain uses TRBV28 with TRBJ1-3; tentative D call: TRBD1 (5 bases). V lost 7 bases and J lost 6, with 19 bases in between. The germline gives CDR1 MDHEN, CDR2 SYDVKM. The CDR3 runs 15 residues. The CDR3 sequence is CASTPSTAIINTIYF. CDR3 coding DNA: TGTGCCAGCACACCGTCGACAGCAATCATAAACACCATATATTTT.

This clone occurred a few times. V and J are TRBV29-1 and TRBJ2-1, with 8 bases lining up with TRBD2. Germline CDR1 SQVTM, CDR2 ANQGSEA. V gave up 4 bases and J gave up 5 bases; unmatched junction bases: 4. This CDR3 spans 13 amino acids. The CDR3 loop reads CSVATSGDNEQFF. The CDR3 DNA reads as TGCAGCGTTGCAACTAGCGGTGACAATGAGCAGTTCTTC.

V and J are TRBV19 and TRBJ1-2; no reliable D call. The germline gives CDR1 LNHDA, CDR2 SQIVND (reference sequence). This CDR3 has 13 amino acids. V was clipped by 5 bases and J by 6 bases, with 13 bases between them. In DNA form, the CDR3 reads TGTGCCAGTAGTTGGGCTGTAGGTAATGGCTACACCTTC. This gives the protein CASSWAVGNGYTF.

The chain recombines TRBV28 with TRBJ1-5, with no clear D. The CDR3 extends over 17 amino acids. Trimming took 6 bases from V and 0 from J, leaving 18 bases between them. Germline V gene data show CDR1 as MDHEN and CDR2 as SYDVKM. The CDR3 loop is CASSPRGRAGSNQPQHF. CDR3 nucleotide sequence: TGTGCCAGCAGCCCCCGAGGGAGGGCTGGTAGCAATCAGCCCCAGCATTTT.

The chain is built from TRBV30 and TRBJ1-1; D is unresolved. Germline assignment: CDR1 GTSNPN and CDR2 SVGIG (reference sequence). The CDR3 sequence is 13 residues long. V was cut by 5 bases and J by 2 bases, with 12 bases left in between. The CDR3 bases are TGTGCCTGGGACTCCCGAGGTAACACTGAAGCTTTCTTT. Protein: CAWDSRGNTEAFF.

The DNA of the CDR3 is TGTGCCAGCAGCTTAGGGCGGGGGCCGCTTAGGGAGACCCAGTACTTC. Translating it yields CASSLGRGPLRETQYF. This chain connects TRBV5-5 to TRBJ2-5; tentatively, D is TRBD2 (7 bases). V was clipped by 2 bases and J by 5 bases, with 19 bases between them. The CDR3 runs to 16 residues. Germline CDR1 is SGHKS and CDR2 is YYEKEE (reference sequence).

CDR3: CASSSAPAAGGNYGYTF. The DNA for the CDR3 is TGTGCCAGCAGCTCCGCCCCCGCAGCCGGCGGGAACTATGGCTACACCTTC. V and J are TRBV7-2 and TRBJ1-2; the D is unclear. Trimming took 4 bases from V and 2 from J, leaving 20 bases between them. The germline CDR1 and CDR2 sequences are SGHTA and FQGNSA. The CDR3 loop spans 17 amino acids.

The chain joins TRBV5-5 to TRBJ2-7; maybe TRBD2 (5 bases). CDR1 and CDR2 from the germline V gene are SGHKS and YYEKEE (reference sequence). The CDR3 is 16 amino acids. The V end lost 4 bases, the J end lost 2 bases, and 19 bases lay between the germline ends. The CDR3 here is CASSRTGYPGAYEQYF. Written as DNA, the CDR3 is TGTGCCAGCAGCCGGACGGGGTACCCCGGGGCCTACGAGCAGTACTTC. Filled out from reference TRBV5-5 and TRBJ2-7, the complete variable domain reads DAGVTQSPTHLIKTRGQQVTLRCSPISGHKSVSWYQQVLGQGPQFIFQYYEKEERGRGNFPDRFSARQFPNYSSELNVNALLLGDSALYLCASSRTGYPGAYEQYFGPGTRLTVT.